The T cell receptor (beta chain) described here comes from a study of blood T cell repertoires in COVID-19. Germline-derived CDR1 and CDR2 are MNHEY and SMNVEV (reference sequence). The V gene end was trimmed by 2 bases and the J gene end by 6 bases; junction bases not matched to a gene: 5. The CDR3 extends over 14 amino acids. Data came from immunoSEQ multiplex PCR; TCRdb stores just in-frame clones and leaves some out. The table has 65,000 to 70,000 clones, roughly 89% seen once. Sample: peripheral blood. This receptor was obtained from a woman older than 75 with acute or convalescent COVID-19. The chain joins TRBV27 to TRBJ2-3; 7 bases are a match to TRBD2. The CDR3: CASSLLGRADTQYF. CDR3 nucleotide sequence: TGTGCCAGCAGTTTACTGGGGAGGGCGGATACGCAGTATTTT.